Below are 28 T cell receptor beta chains sequenced from a single sample in a study of blood T cell repertoires in COVID-19. Measured with immunoSEQ multiplex PCR; TCRdb has only the in-frame clones, and not every one. Of about 280,000 clones in the sample, around 85% were seen once. Material for sequencing was peripheral blood. The receptors shown here come from a woman between 25 and 40 years old who had recovered from COVID-19.

The chain uses TRBV5-4 and TRBJ2-1; 9 bases agree with TRBD1. The length of the CDR3 is 14 residues. V shed 2 bases, J shed 8 bases, and the junction held 5 bases outside the gene matches. CDR1 is SGHNT and CDR2 is YYREEE in the germline V gene (reference sequence). CDR3 region: CASSFGTGRDEQFF. Written as DNA, the CDR3 is TGTGCCAGCAGCTTCGGGACAGGGCGCGATGAGCAGTTCTTC. Looking up the rest from reference TRBV5-4 and TRBJ2-1 gives the full variable domain: ETGVTQSPTHLIKTRGQQVTLRCSSQSGHNTVSWYQQALGQGPQFIFQYYREEENGRGNFPPRFSGLQFPNYSSELNVNALELDDSALYLCASSFGTGRDEQFFGPGTRLTVL.

The chain has TRBV6-5 and TRBJ2-3; D perhaps matches TRBD1 (6 bases). Trimming pared 6 bases from V and 2 bases from J, leaving 12 bases between. This CDR3 is built from 14 residues. Germline CDR1 MNHEY, CDR2 SVGAGI. The CDR3: CASRPGTFTDTQYF. In DNA form, the CDR3 reads TGTGCCAGCAGGCCCGGGACATTCACAGATACGCAGTATTTT.

This clone has only a few counts. Germline is not matched at one junction end, which may reflect a read error. V and J are TRBV28 and TRBJ1-5, with D unclear. Germline CDR1 is MDHEN and CDR2 is SYDVKM. This CDR3 is built from 13 residues. The DNA of the CDR3 is TGTGCCAGCGGTTTGGAGGGCAATCAGCCCCAGCATTTT. It specifies CASGLEGNQPQHF.

This clone was seen more than once but under ten times. This same CDR3 is encoded by further DNA sequences in the sample. The rearrangement uses TRBV6-5 and TRBJ2-7, with a possible D match to TRBD1 (6 bases). V lost 0 bases, J lost 4 bases, and 10 bases lay in between. CDR1 and CDR2 (germline): MNHEY, SVGAGI. This CDR3 is 14 amino acids long. This CDR3 reads CASSYSRGSYEQYF. CDR3 nucleotide sequence: TGTGCCAGCAGTTACTCGAGGGGGTCTTACGAGCAGTACTTC.

CDR3: CASSFGGSGNTIYF. CDR3 nucleotides: TGCGCCAGCAGCTTCGGGGGATCAGGAAACACCATATATTTT. This chain uses TRBV5-1 with TRBJ1-3; D is possibly TRBD1 (5 bases). Germline V gene lookup returns CDR1 SGHRS and CDR2 YFSETQ. The ends were cut back, 2 bases at V and 4 bases at J, with 10 bases in the middle. The CDR3 length is 14 residues.

This sequence joins TRBV11-2 and TRBJ1-5, with D possibly matching TRBD1 (5 bases). V shed 0 bases and J shed 7 bases, with 13 bases lying between them. Germline CDR1 and CDR2: SGHAT and FQNNGV. This CDR3 spans 15 amino acids. The CDR3 DNA sequence: TGTGCCAGCAGCTTAGAAGCAAGGGGAGGACAGCCCCAGCATTTT. It codes for CASSLEARGGQPQHF.

The gene calls are TRBV27 and TRBJ1-4; no reliable D call. Germline V CDR1 and CDR2: MNHEY, SMNVEV (reference sequence). Trimming took 6 bases from V and 2 from J, leaving 4 bases between them. The CDR3 is made up of 12 amino acids. The CDR3 loop is CASRSTNEKLFF. CDR3 sequence (DNA): TGTGCCAGCAGGTCGACTAATGAAAAACTGTTTTTT.

V usage is TRBV20-1 and J usage is TRBJ1-5; possibly TRBD1 for D (5 bases). The V and J ends lost 3 bases and 0 bases respectively, with 12 bases between them. CDR1 and CDR2 from the germline V gene are DFQATT and SNEGSKA (reference sequence). The CDR3 consists of 15 residues. The CDR3 sequence: CSASGTGYSNQPQHF. CDR3 nucleotides: TGCAGTGCTAGTGGGACGGGATATAGCAATCAGCCCCAGCATTTT.

This rearrangement joins TRBV2 to TRBJ2-5; maybe TRBD2 (5 bases). The CDR3 is 17 residues long. Germline V gives CDR1 SNHLY, CDR2 FYNNEI. Trimming took 7 bases from V and 2 from J, leaving 23 bases between them. The DNA for the CDR3 is TGTGCCAGCACTGATCTAACTAGGGCCGAGAGGCAAGAGACCCAGTACTTC. This sequence encodes CASTDLTRAERQETQYF.

The chain uses TRBV1 and TRBJ2-2; the D segment call TRBD2 is taken from the table without a DNA check. TRBV1 is listed as a pseudogene. The length of the CDR3 is 20 residues. The chain's CDR3 is CTSSQEVGRGGHTNTGELFF. The DNA for the CDR3 is TGCACCAGCAGCCAAGAAGTAGGTCGCGGGGGGCACACGAACACCGGGGAGCTGTTTTTT.

Regarding this clone: Other DNA sequences in the same sample also yield this CDR3. V is TRBV30 and J is TRBJ2-3; 7 bases match TRBD1. The CDR3 spans 14 residues. CDR1 and CDR2 (germline): GTSNPN, SVGIG (reference sequence). V dropped 0 bases and J dropped 4; count of bases not matched to a gene: 4. Here the CDR3 DNA reads TGTGCCTGGAGTGTCCGAGGGGGCGCAGATACGCAGTATTTT. It translates to CAWSVRGGADTQYF.

The genes are TRBV2 and TRBJ2-7; 11 positions agree with TRBD1. The CDR3 covers 14 residues. V shed 10 bases and J 4 bases; nucleotides not matched to a gene: 9. From germline, CDR1 is SNHLY and CDR2 FYNNEI. CDR3 bases: TGTGCCACCATTCCGGGACAGGGGGTGTACGAGCAGTACTTC. Protein sequence: CATIPGQGVYEQYF.

The chain has TRBV4-2 and TRBJ2-3, with TRBD1 matching over 7 bases. The V gene's germline CDR1 is LGHNA and CDR2 YNFKEQ. The CDR3 extends over 16 amino acids. The junction had 6 bases not matched to a gene; V was cut back by 2 bases and J by 1 base. The CDR3 sequence is CASSQLGTAGTDTQYF. The CDR3 DNA follows: TGTGCCAGCAGCCAACTAGGGACAGCTGGCACAGATACGCAGTATTTT.

This chain uses TRBV6-4 with TRBJ2-2, with D maybe TRBD1 (5 bases). CDR3 length: 16 residues. The V and J ends lost 2 bases and 4 bases respectively, with 14 bases between them. The germline gives CDR1 MRHNA, CDR2 SNTAGT. CDR3 nucleotides: TGTGCCAGCAGTGACAGGCAGGGATTCGGCACCGGGGAGCTGTTTTTT. Translating gives CASSDRQGFGTGELFF.

This clone came up a few times. The V call is TRBV7-2, the J call TRBJ2-7, with TRBD2 matching 9 bases. The CDR3 has 15 amino acids. CDR1 and CDR2 from the germline V gene are SGHTA and FQGNSA. J gave up 3 bases and V 1 base, and 4 bases lay outside the gene matches. The chain's CDR3 is CASSLDAGGVYEQYF. The CDR3 coding sequence is TGTGCCAGCAGCTTAGATGCGGGGGGGGTCTACGAGCAGTACTTC.

The chain joins TRBV28 to TRBJ1-4; 8 positions agree with TRBD1. The length of the CDR3 is 14 residues. CDR1 is MDHEN and CDR2 is SYDVKM in the germline V gene. V lost 3 bases, J lost 8 bases, and 5 bases stayed unmatched. The CDR3: CASSLAGGGEKLFF. In DNA, the CDR3 is TGTGCCAGCAGTTTGGCAGGGGGCGGCGAAAAACTGTTTTTT.

The CDR3 here is CASSLTSGNYNEQFF. The CDR3 DNA follows: TGTGCCAGCAGTCTCACTAGCGGTAATTACAATGAGCAGTTCTTC. The chain uses TRBV27 and TRBJ2-1, with TRBD2 matching over 8 bases. Germline CDR1 reads MNHEY; CDR2 reads SMNVEV (reference sequence). V was pared by 5 bases and J by 4 bases, with 7 bases of the junction left unmatched. This CDR3 is built from 15 residues.

This sequence joins TRBV9 and TRBJ2-3; D gene uncertain. The V and J ends lost 4 bases and 3 bases respectively, with 18 bases between them. The CDR3 covers 16 residues. The germline V gene encodes CDR1 SGDLS and CDR2 YYNGEE. CDR3 sequence (DNA): TGTGCCAGCAGCCCCTTTGCTATAAGCGTTACAGATACGCAGTATTTT. This codes for CASSPFAISVTDTQYF.

This clone appeared a single time. This chain uses TRBV7-3 with TRBJ2-3; 10 bases agree with TRBD2. CDR3 length equals 17 residues. CDR1 SGHTA and CDR2 FQGTGA come from the germline V gene. V lost 2 bases, J lost 0 bases, and 5 bases stayed unmatched. The CDR3 sequence is CASSLYAAGGSTDTQYF. The CDR3 region has the DNA TGTGCCAGCAGCTTATATGCAGCGGGAGGGAGCACAGATACGCAGTATTTT.

CDR3 in amino acids: CASSADRGRLGYTF. DNA for the CDR3: TGTGCCAGCAGCGCGGACAGGGGGCGTCTTGGCTACACCTTC. The chain uses TRBV9 and TRBJ1-2, with 11 bases aligning to TRBD1. The germline V gene encodes CDR1 SGDLS and CDR2 YYNGEE. The CDR3 runs to 14 residues. The ends lost 3 bases at V and 7 bases at J; junction bases unmatched: 5. The variable domain in full, completed from reference TRBV9 and TRBJ1-2, reads DSGVTQTPKHLITATGQRVTLRCSPRSGDLSVYWYQQSLDQGLQFLIQYYNGEERAKGNILERFSAQQFPDLHSELNLSSLELGDSALYFCASSADRGRLGYTFGSGTRLTVV.

This chain connects TRBV4-1 to TRBJ2-1, with D unclear. The CDR3 covers 17 residues. Germline V gene lookup returns CDR1 MGHRA and CDR2 YSYEKL. Between the trimmed V and J ends, which lost 1 base and 1 base, there was a span of 14 bases. CDR3 DNA sequence: TGCGCCAGCAGCCAAGTGCCACTCCCCCTATCCTACAATGAGCAGTTCTTC. This encodes CASSQVPLPLSYNEQFF.

This chain uses TRBV10-3 with TRBJ2-3, with 9 bases fitting TRBD1. Germline V gene data show CDR1 as ENHRY and CDR2 as SYGVKD. The trim removed 6 bases at V and 4 bases at J, leaving 5 bases unmatched. The CDR3 covers 14 residues. For the CDR3, the DNA is TGTGCCATCAGGCCGGGACAGGGTCCAGATACGCAGTATTTT. It specifies CAIRPGQGPDTQYF.

The CDR3 DNA follows: TGTGCCAGTAGTATACTAGGACAGGGGGCAGGCAATGAGCAGTTCTTC. This sequence encodes CASSILGQGAGNEQFF. V and J are TRBV19 and TRBJ2-1; 11 positions agree with TRBD1. V trimming: 2 bases; J trimming: 6 bases; junction bases outside the gene matches: 6. This CDR3 is built from 16 residues. From germline, CDR1 is LNHDA and CDR2 SQIVND (reference sequence).

This rearrangement joins TRBV11-1 to TRBJ2-2, with 11 positions matching TRBD1. Losses at the gene ends were 4 bases for V and 5 bases for J; bases not matched to a gene: 3. The CDR3 covers 15 residues. Germline values: CDR1 SGHAT, CDR2 FQDESV (reference sequence). The CDR3 bases are TGTGCCAGCAGCTGGGACAGGGGGGATACCGGGGAGCTGTTTTTT. It encodes CASSWDRGDTGELFF.

This sequence joins TRBV24-1 and TRBJ1-1; a weak D match, TRBD1 (5 bases). Germline CDR1 is KGHDR and CDR2 is SFDVKD. V was clipped by 10 bases and J by 5 bases, with 19 bases between them. There are 14 residues in the CDR3. CDR3 sequence: CATRGHSESTEAFF. The DNA of the CDR3 is TGTGCCACGCGCGGACATAGTGAGTCAACTGAAGCTTTCTTT.

A note on this clone: This sample also contains other DNA sequences that code for the same CDR3. The rearrangement uses TRBV5-1 and TRBJ2-7, with a weak D call TRBD1 (5 bases). In germline, CDR1 is SGHRS, CDR2 YFSETQ. Trimming pared 0 bases from V and 4 bases from J, leaving 8 bases between. CDR3 length equals 13 residues. CDR3 bases: TGCGCCAGCAGCTTGGGACAGAATTACGAGCAGTACTTC. This encodes CASSLGQNYEQYF.

The V gene is TRBV28, the J gene TRBJ1-6; no reliable D call. V was cut by 5 bases and J by 3 bases, with 8 bases left in between. The germline gives CDR1 MDHEN, CDR2 SYDVKM. The CDR3 covers 14 residues. The CDR3 nucleotides read TGTGCCAGCAGTCACGGGGACTATAATTCACCCCTCCACTTT. Protein product: CASSHGDYNSPLHF. Looking up the rest from reference TRBV28 and TRBJ1-6 gives the full variable domain: DVKVTQSSRYLVKRTGEKVFLECVQDMDHENMFWYRQDPGLGLRLIYFSYDVKMKEKGDIPEGYSVSREKKERFSLILESASTNQTSMYLCASSHGDYNSPLHFGNGTRLTVT.

In its sample, this clone was seen once. J is TRBJ2-2 and V is TRBV5-1, with D maybe TRBD2 (6 bases). Germline V gives CDR1 SGHRS, CDR2 YFSETQ. The CDR3 runs to 13 residues. Trimming shortened V by 7 bases and J by 3 bases, and 10 bases separated the two germline ends. CDR3 loop: CASRDSHTGELFF. CDR3 nucleotide sequence: TGCGCCAGCCGGGACTCCCACACCGGGGAGCTGTTTTTT.